These 8 T cell receptor beta chains were all obtained from the same sample, sequenced in a study of T cell responses to AZD1222 COVID-19 vaccine (dated by TCRdb to about 2021). The sample's time point label, in plain terms: baseline before first vaccination. Read against the paper, the sample's treatment or condition label means: meningococcal conjugate vaccine given as trial control. Libraries were made using the immunoSEQ multiplex PCR assay. TCRdb obtained this table from immuneACCESS and retained in-frame rearrangements with V and J assigned. These tables miss some clones; where compared with another copy, unresolved V genes account for less than half of the shortfall, and the remainder is unexplained. The sample contains approximately 100,000 clones, approximately 85% of them found a single time. 9.5% to 15% of the sample lies in the top ten. The sequences come from peripheral blood, collected on day 0 of MenACWY control vaccination. The receptors originated from an adult in good health.

The chain couples TRBV6-2 or TRBV6-3 to TRBJ2-7; D gene uncertain. This CDR3 is built from 16 residues. The germline V gene encodes CDR1 MNHEY and CDR2 SVGEGT. V lost 6 bases to trimming and J lost 0 bases, with 18 bases between them. DNA of the CDR3: TGTGCCAGCAGATACCTCCGACACGCTTTCTCCTACGAGCAGTACTTC. It is translated as CASRYLRHAFSYEQYF.

V and J are TRBV5-4 and TRBJ1-2; D possibly corresponds to TRBD1 (5 bases). The V end was cut by 0 bases, the J end by 4 bases, with 7 bases between. This CDR3 is built from 13 residues. Per the germline V gene, CDR1 is SGHNT and CDR2 is YYREEE (reference sequence). CDR3 sequence (DNA): TGTGCCAGCAGCTTGGGGGGCCGCTATGGCTACACCTTC. It is translated as CASSLGGRYGYTF.

The chain recombines TRBV18 with TRBJ1-4, with D possibly being TRBD1 (6 bases). Germline V lookup: CDR1 KGHSH, CDR2 LQKENI. V gave up 3 bases and J gave up 5 bases, with 16 bases separating them. The CDR3 extends over 16 amino acids. CDR3: CASSPNGRGTNEKLFF. The CDR3 DNA reads as TGTGCCAGCTCACCCAACGGTAGGGGGACGAATGAAAAACTGTTTTTT. The full variable domain, in which reference TRBV18 and TRBJ1-4 provide the parts outside the CDR3, is NAGVMQNPRHLVRRRGQEARLRCSPMKGHSHVYWYRQLPEEGLKFMVYLQKENIIDESGMPKERFSAEFPKEGPSILRIQQVVRGDSAAYFCASSPNGRGTNEKLFFGSGTQLSVL.

The V call is TRBV6-4, the J call TRBJ2-1; perhaps TRBD1 as D (6 bases). The germline V and J ends were trimmed by 2 bases and 5 bases, with 7 bases remaining between them. CDR3 size: 13 residues. Germline values: CDR1 MRHNA, CDR2 SNTAGT. DNA of the CDR3: TGTGCCAGCAGTGACCGGGACAACAATGAGCAGTTCTTC. It yields the protein CASSDRDNNEQFF.

The chain recombines TRBV28 with TRBJ1-2; TRBD1 matches 11 bases. V was pared by 5 bases and J by 0 bases, with 8 bases of the junction left unmatched. This CDR3 is built from 17 residues. Germline-derived CDR1 and CDR2 are MDHEN and SYDVKM. In nucleotides, the CDR3 is TGTGCCAGCAGTCCCCCGGGGACAGGGGGTTCTAACTATGGCTACACCTTC. Amino acids: CASSPPGTGGSNYGYTF.

This clone was seen more than once but under ten times. CDR3 coding DNA: TGTGCCAGCAGCCGACGGACAGGGGTCACCGGGGAGCTGTTTTTT. Protein sequence: CASSRRTGVTGELFF. This chain joins TRBV11-3 and TRBJ2-2; the match to TRBD1 covers 9 bases. The germline gives CDR1 SGHNT, CDR2 YENEEA. The CDR3 has 15 amino acids. V lost 5 bases, J lost 4 bases, and 5 bases stayed unmatched. The full variable domain, with the rest looked up from reference TRBV11-3 and TRBJ2-2, is EAGVVQSPRYKIIEKKQPVAFWCNPISGHNTLYWYLQNLGQGPELLIRYENEEAVDDSQLPKDRFSAERLKGVDSTLKIQPAELGDSAVYLCASSRRTGVTGELFFGEGSRLTVL.

This clone has just a few counts. The J gene is TRBJ2-7, the V gene TRBV15; 7 nucleotides match TRBD1. V was clipped by 0 bases and J by 10 bases; unmatched bases: 9. This CDR3 comprises 14 residues. Germline V CDR1 and CDR2: LNHNV, YYDKDF (reference sequence). As DNA, the CDR3 is TGTGCCACCAGCAGAGATCGTGAGGGGGCGGGTCAGTACTTC. Its protein product is CATSRDREGAGQYF.

The CDR3 DNA sequence: TGTGCCAGCAGCGCGACAGGGGTGACGGGAAACACCATATATTTT. Protein product: CASSATGVTGNTIYF. The J gene is TRBJ1-3, the V gene TRBV9, with TRBD1 identical over 8 bases. V was clipped by 3 bases and J by 4 bases; unmatched bases: 6. The germline V gene has CDR1 SGDLS and CDR2 YYNGEE. CDR3 length: 15 residues.